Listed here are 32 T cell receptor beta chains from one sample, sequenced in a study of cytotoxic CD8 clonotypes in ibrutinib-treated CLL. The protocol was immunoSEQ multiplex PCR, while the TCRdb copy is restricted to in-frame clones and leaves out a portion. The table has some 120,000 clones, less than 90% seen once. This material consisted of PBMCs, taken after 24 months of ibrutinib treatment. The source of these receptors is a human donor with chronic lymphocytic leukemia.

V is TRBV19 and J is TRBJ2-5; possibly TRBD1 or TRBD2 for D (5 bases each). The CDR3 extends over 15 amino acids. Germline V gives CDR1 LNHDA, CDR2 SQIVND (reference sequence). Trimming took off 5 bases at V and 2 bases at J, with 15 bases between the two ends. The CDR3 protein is CASSARDRRQETQYF. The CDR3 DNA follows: TGTGCCAGTAGTGCAAGGGACCGCCGACAAGAGACCCAGTACTTC.

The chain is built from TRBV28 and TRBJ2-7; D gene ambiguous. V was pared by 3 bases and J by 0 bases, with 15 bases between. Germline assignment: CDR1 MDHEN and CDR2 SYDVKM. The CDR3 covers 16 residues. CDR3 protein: CASSFVRIRSSYEQYF. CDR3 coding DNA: TGTGCCAGCAGTTTTGTACGGATTCGGAGCTCCTACGAGCAGTACTTC. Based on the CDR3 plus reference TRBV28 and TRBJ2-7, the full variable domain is DVKVTQSSRYLVKRTGEKVFLECVQDMDHENMFWYRQDPGLGLRLIYFSYDVKMKEKGDIPEGYSVSREKKERFSLILESASTNQTSMYLCASSFVRIRSSYEQYFGPGTRLTVT.

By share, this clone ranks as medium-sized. The CDR3 reads CASSPLQGVDSGYTF. In DNA form, the CDR3 reads TGTGCCAGCTCACCACTCCAGGGTGTGGATTCTGGCTACACCTTC. The chain couples TRBV18 to TRBJ1-2, with D perhaps matching TRBD1 (5 bases). V gave up 1 base and J gave up 7 bases, with 16 bases separating them. The germline V gene has CDR1 KGHSH and CDR2 LQKENI. The CDR3 sequence is 15 residues long.

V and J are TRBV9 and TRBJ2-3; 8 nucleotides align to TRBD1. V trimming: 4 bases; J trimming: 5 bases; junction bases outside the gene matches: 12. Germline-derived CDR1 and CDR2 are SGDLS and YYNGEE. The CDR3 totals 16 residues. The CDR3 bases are TGTGCCAGCAGCCCCCGGATAGGACAGGGTCAAGATACGCAGTATTTT. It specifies CASSPRIGQGQDTQYF. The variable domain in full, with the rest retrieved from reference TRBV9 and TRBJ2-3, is DSGVTQTPKHLITATGQRVTLRCSPRSGDLSVYWYQQSLDQGLQFLIQYYNGEERAKGNILERFSAQQFPDLHSELNLSSLELGDSALYFCASSPRIGQGQDTQYFGPGTRLTVL.

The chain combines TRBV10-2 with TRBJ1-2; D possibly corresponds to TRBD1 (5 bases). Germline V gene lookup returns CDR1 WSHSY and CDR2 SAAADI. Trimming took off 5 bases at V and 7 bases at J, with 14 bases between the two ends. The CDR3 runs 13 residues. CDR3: CASSLQESLGYTF. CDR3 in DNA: TGCGCCAGCAGTCTACAGGAGTCCCTTGGCTACACCTTC.

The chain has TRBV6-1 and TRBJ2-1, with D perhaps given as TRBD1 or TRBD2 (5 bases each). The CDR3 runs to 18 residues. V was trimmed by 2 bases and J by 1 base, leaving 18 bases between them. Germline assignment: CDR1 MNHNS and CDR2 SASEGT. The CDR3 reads CASSEIPPGPLSYNEQFF. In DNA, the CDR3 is TGTGCCAGCAGTGAAATCCCCCCGGGGCCCCTATCCTACAATGAGCAGTTCTTC.

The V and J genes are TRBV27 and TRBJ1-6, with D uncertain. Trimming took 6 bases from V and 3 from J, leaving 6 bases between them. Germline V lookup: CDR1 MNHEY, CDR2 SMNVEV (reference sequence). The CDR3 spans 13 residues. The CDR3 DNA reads TGTGCCAGCAGAGAACTCTATAATTCACCCCTCCACTTT. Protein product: CASRELYNSPLHF.

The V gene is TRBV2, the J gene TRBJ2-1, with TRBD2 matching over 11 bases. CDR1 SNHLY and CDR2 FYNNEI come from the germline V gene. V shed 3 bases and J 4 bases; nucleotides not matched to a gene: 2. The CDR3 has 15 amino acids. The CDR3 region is CASSDSGGAYNEQFF. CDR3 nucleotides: TGTGCCAGCAGTGATAGCGGGGGGGCGTACAATGAGCAGTTCTTC.

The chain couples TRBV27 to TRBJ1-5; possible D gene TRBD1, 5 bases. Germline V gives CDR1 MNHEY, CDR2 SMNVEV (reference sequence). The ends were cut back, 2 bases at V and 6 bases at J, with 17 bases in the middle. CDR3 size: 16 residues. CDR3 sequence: CASSLRGRVGAQPQHF. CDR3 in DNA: TGTGCCAGCAGTTTACGAGGACGAGTAGGGGCTCAGCCCCAGCATTTT.

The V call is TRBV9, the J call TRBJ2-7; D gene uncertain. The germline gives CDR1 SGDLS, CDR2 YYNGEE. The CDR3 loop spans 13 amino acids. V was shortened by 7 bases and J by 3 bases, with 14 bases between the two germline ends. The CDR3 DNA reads TGTGCCAGCCCCGCCGACCCTAACTACGAGCAGTACTTC. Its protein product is CASPADPNYEQYF.

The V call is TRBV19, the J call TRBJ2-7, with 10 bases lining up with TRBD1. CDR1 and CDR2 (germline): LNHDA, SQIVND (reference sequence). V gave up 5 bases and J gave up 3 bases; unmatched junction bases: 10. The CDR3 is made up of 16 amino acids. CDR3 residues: CASSPSTGGLHYEQYF. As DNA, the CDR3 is TGTGCCAGTAGTCCTTCGACAGGGGGCCTACACTACGAGCAGTACTTC.

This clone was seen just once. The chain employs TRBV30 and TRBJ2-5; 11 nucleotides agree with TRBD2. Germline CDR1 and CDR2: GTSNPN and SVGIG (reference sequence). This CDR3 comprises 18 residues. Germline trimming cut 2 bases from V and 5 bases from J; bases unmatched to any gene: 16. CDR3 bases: TGTGCCTGGAGTCCGACGTGGGCTAGCGGGGGGATAGGCGAGACCCAGTACTTC. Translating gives CAWSPTWASGGIGETQYF.

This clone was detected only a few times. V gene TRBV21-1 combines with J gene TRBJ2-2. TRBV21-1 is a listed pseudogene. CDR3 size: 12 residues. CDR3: CASRPLSGKLFF. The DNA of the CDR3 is TGTGCCAGCAGACCGCTATCTGGGAAGCTGTTTTTT.

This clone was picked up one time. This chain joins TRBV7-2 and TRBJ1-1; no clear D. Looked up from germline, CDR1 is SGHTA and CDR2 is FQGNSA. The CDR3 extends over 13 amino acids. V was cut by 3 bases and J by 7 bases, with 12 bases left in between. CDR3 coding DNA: TGTGCCAGCAGCTTTAGAGGGTACGGTGAAGCTTTCTTT. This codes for CASSFRGYGEAFF.

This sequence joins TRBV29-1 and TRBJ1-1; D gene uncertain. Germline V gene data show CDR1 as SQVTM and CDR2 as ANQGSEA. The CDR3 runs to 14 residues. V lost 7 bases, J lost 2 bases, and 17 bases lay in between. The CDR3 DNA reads TGCAGCGCCGTCGCGGGGAACGAAAACACTGAAGCTTTCTTT. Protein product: CSAVAGNENTEAFF. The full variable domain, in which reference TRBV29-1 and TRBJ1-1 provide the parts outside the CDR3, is SAVISQKPSRDICQRGTSLTIQCQVDSQVTMMFWYRQQPGQSLTLIATANQGSEATYESGFVIDKFPISRPNLTFSTLTVSNMSPEDSSIYLCSAVAGNENTEAFFGQGTRLTVV.

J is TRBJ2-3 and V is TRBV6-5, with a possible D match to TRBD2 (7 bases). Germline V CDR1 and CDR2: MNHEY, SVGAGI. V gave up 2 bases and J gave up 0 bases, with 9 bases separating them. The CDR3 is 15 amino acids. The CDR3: CASSYGGASTDTQYF. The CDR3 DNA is TGTGCCAGCAGTTACGGGGGGGCTAGCACAGATACGCAGTATTTT.

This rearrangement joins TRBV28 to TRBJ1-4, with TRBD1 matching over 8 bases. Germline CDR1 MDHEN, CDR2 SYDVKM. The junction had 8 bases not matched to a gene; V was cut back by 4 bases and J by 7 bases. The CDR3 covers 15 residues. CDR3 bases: TGTGCCAGCAGTTCGCTAGGGGGGACAGGTGAAAAACTGTTTTTT. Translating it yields CASSSLGGTGEKLFF. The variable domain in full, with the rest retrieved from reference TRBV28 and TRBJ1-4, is DVKVTQSSRYLVKRTGEKVFLECVQDMDHENMFWYRQDPGLGLRLIYFSYDVKMKEKGDIPEGYSVSREKKERFSLILESASTNQTSMYLCASSSLGGTGEKLFFGSGTQLSVL.

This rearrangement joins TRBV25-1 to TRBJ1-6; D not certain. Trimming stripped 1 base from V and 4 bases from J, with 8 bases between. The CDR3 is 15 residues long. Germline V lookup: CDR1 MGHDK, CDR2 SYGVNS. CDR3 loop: CASSESGRYNSPLHF. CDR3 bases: TGTGCCAGCAGTGAATCTGGGAGATATAATTCACCCCTCCACTTT.

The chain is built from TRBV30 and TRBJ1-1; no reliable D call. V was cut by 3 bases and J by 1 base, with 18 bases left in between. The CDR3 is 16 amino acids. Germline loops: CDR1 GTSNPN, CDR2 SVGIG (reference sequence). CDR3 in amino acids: CAWSVGMGPQNTEAFF. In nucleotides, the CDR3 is TGTGCCTGGAGCGTCGGAATGGGCCCCCAGAACACTGAAGCTTTCTTT.

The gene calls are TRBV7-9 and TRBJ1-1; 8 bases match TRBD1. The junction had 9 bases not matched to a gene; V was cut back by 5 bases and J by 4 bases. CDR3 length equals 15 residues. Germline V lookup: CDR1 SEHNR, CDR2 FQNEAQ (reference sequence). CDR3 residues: CASSLSGQGATEAFF. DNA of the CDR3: TGTGCCAGCAGCCTTTCCGGACAGGGAGCCACTGAAGCTTTCTTT.

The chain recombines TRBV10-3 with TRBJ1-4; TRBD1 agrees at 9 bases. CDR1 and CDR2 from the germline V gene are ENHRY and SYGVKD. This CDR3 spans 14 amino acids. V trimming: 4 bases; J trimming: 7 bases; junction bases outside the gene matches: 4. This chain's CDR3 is CAISAGQGSEKLFF. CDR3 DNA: TGTGCCATCAGTGCGGGACAGGGAAGTGAAAAACTGTTTTTT.

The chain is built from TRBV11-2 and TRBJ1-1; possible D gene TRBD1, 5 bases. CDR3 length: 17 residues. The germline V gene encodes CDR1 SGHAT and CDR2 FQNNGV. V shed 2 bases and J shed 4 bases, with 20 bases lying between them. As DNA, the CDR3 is TGTGCCAGCAGCTTATGGCAACCGGGGCAGGGCAGCACTGAAGCTTTCTTT. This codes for CASSLWQPGQGSTEAFF. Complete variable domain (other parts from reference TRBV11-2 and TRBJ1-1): EAGVAQSPRYKIIEKRQSVAFWCNPISGHATLYWYQQILGQGPKLLIQFQNNGVVDDSQLPKDRFSAERLKGVDSTLKIQPAKLEDSAVYLCASSLWQPGQGSTEAFFGQGTRLTVV.

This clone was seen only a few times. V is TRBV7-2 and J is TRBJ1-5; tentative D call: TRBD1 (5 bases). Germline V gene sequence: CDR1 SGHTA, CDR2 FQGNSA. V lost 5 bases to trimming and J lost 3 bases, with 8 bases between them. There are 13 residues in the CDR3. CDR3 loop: CASSPGINQPQHF. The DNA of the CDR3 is TGTGCCAGCAGCCCAGGGATCAATCAGCCCCAGCATTTT.

CDR3 protein: CASSLGGTGLNTEAFF. The CDR3 DNA reads TGCGCCAGCAGCTTGGGGGGTACAGGGCTGAACACTGAAGCTTTCTTT. The V and J genes are TRBV5-1 and TRBJ1-1; D possibly corresponds to TRBD1 (6 bases). Deletions cut 0 bases from V and 0 bases from J, with 12 bases between. This CDR3 is built from 16 residues. The germline CDR1 and CDR2 sequences are SGHRS and YFSETQ.

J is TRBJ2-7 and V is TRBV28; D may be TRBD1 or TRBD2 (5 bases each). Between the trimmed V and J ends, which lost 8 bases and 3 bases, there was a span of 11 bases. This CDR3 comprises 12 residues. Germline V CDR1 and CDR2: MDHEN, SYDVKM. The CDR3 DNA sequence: TGTGCCAGCCGGGACCTCTACTACGAGCAGTACTTC. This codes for CASRDLYYEQYF.

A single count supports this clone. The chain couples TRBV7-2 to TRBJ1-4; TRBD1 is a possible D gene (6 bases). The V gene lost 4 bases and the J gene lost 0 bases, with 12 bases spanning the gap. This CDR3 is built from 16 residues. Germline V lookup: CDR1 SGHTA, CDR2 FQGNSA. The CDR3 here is CASSYRAGATNEKLFF. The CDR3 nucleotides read TGTGCCAGCAGCTACAGGGCTGGTGCAACTAATGAAAAACTGTTTTTT.

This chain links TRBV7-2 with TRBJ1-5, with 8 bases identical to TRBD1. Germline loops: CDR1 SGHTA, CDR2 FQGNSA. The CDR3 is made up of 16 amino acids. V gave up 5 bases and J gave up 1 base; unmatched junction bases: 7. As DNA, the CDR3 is TGTGCCAGCAGCCGGGGACAGGCGAGGAGCAATCAGCCCCAGCATTTT. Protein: CASSRGQARSNQPQHF.

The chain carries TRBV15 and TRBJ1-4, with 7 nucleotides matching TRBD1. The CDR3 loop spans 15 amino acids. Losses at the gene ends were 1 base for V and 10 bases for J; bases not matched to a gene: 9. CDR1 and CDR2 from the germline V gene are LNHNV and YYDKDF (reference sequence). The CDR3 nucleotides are TGTGCCACCAGCAGAGCTACACAGAACAGGGGAAAACTGTTTTTT. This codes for CATSRATQNRGKLFF.

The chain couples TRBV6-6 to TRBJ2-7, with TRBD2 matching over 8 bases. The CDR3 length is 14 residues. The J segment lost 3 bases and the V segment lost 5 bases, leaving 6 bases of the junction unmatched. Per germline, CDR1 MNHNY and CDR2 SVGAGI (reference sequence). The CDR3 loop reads CASSTGGSIYEQYF. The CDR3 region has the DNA TGTGCCAGCAGTACGGGGGGGTCTATCTACGAGCAGTACTTC.

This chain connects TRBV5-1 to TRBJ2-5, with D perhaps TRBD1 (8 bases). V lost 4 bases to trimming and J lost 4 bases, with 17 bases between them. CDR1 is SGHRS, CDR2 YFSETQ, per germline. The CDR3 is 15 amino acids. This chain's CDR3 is CASSPRQGRGETQYF. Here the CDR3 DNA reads TGCGCCAGCAGCCCCCGACAGGGGAGGGGAGAGACCCAGTACTTC. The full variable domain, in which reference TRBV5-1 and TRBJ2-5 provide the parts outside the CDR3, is KAGVTQTPRYLIKTRGQQVTLSCSPISGHRSVSWYQQTPGQGLQFLFEYFSETQRNKGNFPGRFSGRQFSNSRSEMNVSTLELGDSALYLCASSPRQGRGETQYFGPGTRLLVL.

This CDR3 reads CASSPTGTGLRETQYF. The CDR3 nucleotides read TGTGCCAGCAGTCCGACCGGGACAGGGCTGAGGGAGACCCAGTACTTC. J is TRBJ2-5 and V is TRBV5-6; TRBD1 matches 9 bases. Germline CDR1 and CDR2: SGHDT and YYEEEE. J gave up 5 bases and V 5 bases, and 13 bases lay outside the gene matches. CDR3 length equals 16 residues.

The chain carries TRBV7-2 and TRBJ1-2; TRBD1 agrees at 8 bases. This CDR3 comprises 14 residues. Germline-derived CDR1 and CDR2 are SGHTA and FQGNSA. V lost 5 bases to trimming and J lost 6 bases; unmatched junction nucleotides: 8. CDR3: CASSQGQGLDGYTF. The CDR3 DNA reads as TGTGCCAGCAGCCAAGGACAGGGCCTGGATGGCTACACCTTC.